These 27 T cell receptor beta chains were all obtained from the same sample, sequenced in a study of T cell responses to AZD1222 COVID-19 vaccine. Assay: immunoSEQ multiplex PCR; the TCRdb copy retains only in-frame clones and omits some. This sample has tens of thousands of clones; around 90% occur once, and the top ten carry more than 4%. Sample: peripheral blood, taken 28 days after the second dose of the MenACWY control vaccine. All receptors come from an adult who received the MenACWY meningococcal vaccine as a control.

The chain carries TRBV6-5 and TRBJ1-2; D gene uncertain. Trimming removed 7 bases at V and 7 bases at J, with 22 bases between. This CDR3 is 15 amino acids long. Germline V gives CDR1 MNHEY, CDR2 SVGAGI. CDR3 region: CASTPNLARIGGYTF. The CDR3 nucleotides are TGTGCCAGCACCCCCAACCTTGCACGGATAGGTGGCTACACCTTC.

The chain carries TRBV27 and TRBJ1-3, with 8 bases matching TRBD1. The CDR3 has 16 residues. Germline V gene data show CDR1 as MNHEY and CDR2 as SMNVEV (reference sequence). V lost 6 bases to trimming and J lost 2 bases; unmatched junction nucleotides: 9. CDR3 residues: CASSHRLRGPGNTIYF. The CDR3 nucleotides read TGTGCCAGCAGCCACAGACTCAGGGGGCCTGGAAACACCATATATTTT.

J is TRBJ1-2 and V is TRBV9, with D possibly matching TRBD1 (6 bases). Germline V gene sequence: CDR1 SGDLS, CDR2 YYNGEE. V lost 4 bases and J 2 bases, leaving 9 bases between the germline ends. This CDR3 is built from 13 residues. This CDR3 reads CASSTGQNYGYTF. CDR3 coding DNA: TGTGCCAGCAGCACAGGACAGAACTATGGCTACACCTTC. The variable domain in full, with the rest retrieved from reference TRBV9 and TRBJ1-2, is DSGVTQTPKHLITATGQRVTLRCSPRSGDLSVYWYQQSLDQGLQFLIQYYNGEERAKGNILERFSAQQFPDLHSELNLSSLELGDSALYFCASSTGQNYGYTFGSGTRLTVV.

This sequence joins TRBV30 and TRBJ2-3; unclear D gene. In germline, CDR1 is GTSNPN, CDR2 SVGIG (reference sequence). CDR3 length: 12 residues. V lost 1 base and J 0 bases, leaving 2 bases between the germline ends. CDR3 coding DNA: TGTGCCTGGAGTGCTAGCACAGATACGCAGTATTTT. Translated, it gives CAWSASTDTQYF.

The count of this clone is one. The CDR3 sequence is CASSRGGWLRTEAFF. The CDR3 DNA reads as TGTGCCAGCAGCCGAGGCGGCTGGTTGAGGACTGAAGCTTTCTTT. The chain couples TRBV28 to TRBJ1-1; the D is unclear. Trimming removed 6 bases from V and 5 bases from J, with 19 bases in between. The CDR3 covers 15 residues. Germline V gene lookup returns CDR1 MDHEN and CDR2 SYDVKM.

This clone was detected a few times. The V and J genes are TRBV7-9 and TRBJ1-3, with a tentative D call TRBD1 (5 bases). The CDR3 contains 14 residues. Germline CDR1 is SEHNR and CDR2 is FQNEAQ (reference sequence). V shed 5 bases and J shed 0 bases, with 8 bases lying between them. CDR3 nucleotides: TGTGCCAGCAGCCAAGACAGCTCTGGAAACACCATATATTTT. This gives the protein CASSQDSSGNTIYF.

This clone was detected once. The J gene is TRBJ2-1, the V gene TRBV6-5, with 10 positions matching TRBD2. CDR3 length: 15 residues. Trimming cost V 5 bases and J 1 base; bases outside gene matches: 2. Germline loops: CDR1 MNHEY, CDR2 SVGAGI. CDR3 sequence: CASSLAGASYNEQFF. CDR3 nucleotide sequence: TGTGCCAGCAGTCTAGCGGGAGCGTCCTACAATGAGCAGTTCTTC.

The chain carries TRBV5-1 and TRBJ1-2; TRBD1 is a possible D gene (5 bases). V shed 4 bases and J shed 3 bases, with 10 bases lying between them. The CDR3 runs to 13 residues. Germline loops: CDR1 SGHRS, CDR2 YFSETQ. The CDR3 nucleotides are TGCGCCAGCAGCCGGGACGTCGACTATGGCTACACCTTC. Translation gives CASSRDVDYGYTF.

V and J are TRBV2 and TRBJ2-5, with unresolved D. V lost 4 bases and J lost 5, with 8 bases in between. The V gene's germline CDR1 is SNHLY and CDR2 FYNNEI. The CDR3 spans 12 residues. CDR3 loop: CASSVLRETQYF. CDR3 DNA sequence: TGTGCCAGCAGTGTCCTACGCGAGACCCAGTACTTC.

The chain recombines TRBV12-3 or TRBV12-4 with TRBJ1-1; D not resolved. V was pared by 6 bases and J by 7 bases, with 12 bases between. The CDR3 runs 12 residues. The CDR3 region has the DNA TGTGCCAGCAGCGCCGTCGACTTTGAAGCTTTCTTT. Protein sequence: CASSAVDFEAFF.

The chain is built from TRBV28 and TRBJ2-3; 14 bases match TRBD2. V gave up 3 bases and J gave up 5 bases; unmatched junction bases: 4. This CDR3 is 16 amino acids long. Germline V CDR1 and CDR2: MDHEN, SYDVKM. DNA of the CDR3: TGTGCCAGCAGTTTGGGACTAGCGGGAGACATAGATACGCAGTATTTT. Translated: CASSLGLAGDIDTQYF.

CDR3 protein: CASSYGTSGYNEQFF. In nucleotides, the CDR3 is TGTGCCAGCAGCTACGGGACTAGCGGCTACAATGAGCAGTTCTTC. This chain uses TRBV5-4 with TRBJ2-1, with 11 bases lining up with TRBD2. CDR1 SGHNT and CDR2 YYREEE come from the germline V gene (reference sequence). The CDR3 has 15 amino acids. V lost 3 bases, J lost 3 bases, and 2 bases stayed unmatched. Supplemented by reference TRBV5-4 and TRBJ2-1, the full variable domain reads ETGVTQSPTHLIKTRGQQVTLRCSSQSGHNTVSWYQQALGQGPQFIFQYYREEENGRGNFPPRFSGLQFPNYSSELNVNALELDDSALYLCASSYGTSGYNEQFFGPGTRLTVL.

The V and J genes are TRBV19 and TRBJ1-2; TRBD1 is a possible D gene (5 bases). The V gene lost 5 bases and the J gene lost 0 bases, with 10 bases spanning the gap. This CDR3 contains 14 residues. The V gene's germline CDR1 is LNHDA and CDR2 SQIVND (reference sequence). The CDR3 protein is CASSRDLSNYGYTF. For the CDR3, the DNA is TGTGCCAGTAGTCGGGACCTATCTAACTATGGCTACACCTTC.

V usage is TRBV19 and J usage is TRBJ1-6; D remains ambiguous. Germline V gene lookup returns CDR1 LNHDA and CDR2 SQIVND (reference sequence). The CDR3 loop spans 15 amino acids. V lost 7 bases to trimming and J lost 6 bases, with 16 bases between them. The CDR3 here is CASTHGDVGNSPLHF. In DNA, the CDR3 is TGTGCCAGTACCCACGGGGATGTCGGTAATTCACCCCTCCACTTT.

This rearrangement joins TRBV7-9 to TRBJ1-1; maybe TRBD1 (5 bases). The germline CDR1 and CDR2 sequences are SEHNR and FQNEAQ (reference sequence). The V end was cut by 0 bases, the J end by 7 bases, with 6 bases between. The CDR3 is 12 amino acids. CDR3 sequence: CASSLATDEAFF. CDR3 DNA: TGTGCCAGCAGCTTAGCGACAGATGAAGCTTTCTTT.

The chain employs TRBV4-1 and TRBJ1-5; D is ambiguous. V lost 0 bases to trimming and J lost 4 bases, with 10 bases between them. Germline V gives CDR1 MGHRA, CDR2 YSYEKL. CDR3 length equals 15 residues. CDR3 loop: CASSQDRADNQPQHF. The CDR3, as DNA: TGCGCCAGCAGCCAAGATAGGGCTGATAATCAGCCCCAGCATTTT.

This chain links TRBV9 with TRBJ1-5; 7 bases are shared with TRBD1. V was pared by 4 bases and J by 6 bases, with 13 bases of the junction left unmatched. Germline loops: CDR1 SGDLS, CDR2 YYNGEE. CDR3 length equals 16 residues. The CDR3 DNA sequence: TGTGCCAGCAGCCCGGGCCTGACAGGGACTACTCAGCCCCAGCATTTT. This gives the protein CASSPGLTGTTQPQHF. Drawing the rest from reference TRBV9 and TRBJ1-5, the complete variable domain is DSGVTQTPKHLITATGQRVTLRCSPRSGDLSVYWYQQSLDQGLQFLIQYYNGEERAKGNILERFSAQQFPDLHSELNLSSLELGDSALYFCASSPGLTGTTQPQHFGDGTRLSIL.

The rearrangement links TRBV29-1 to TRBJ1-2; D perhaps matches TRBD1 (6 bases). The CDR3 covers 14 residues. Germline assignment: CDR1 SQVTM and CDR2 ANQGSEA. V was trimmed by 2 bases and J by 3 bases, leaving 13 bases between them. In nucleotides, the CDR3 is TGCAGCGTTGAACCGGGACATAGAGACTATGGCTACACCTTC. It codes for CSVEPGHRDYGYTF.

The gene calls are TRBV5-4 and TRBJ1-1; tentative D call: TRBD1 (5 bases). CDR1 SGHNT and CDR2 YYREEE come from the germline V gene (reference sequence). The CDR3 has 16 residues. V was trimmed by 0 bases and J by 0 bases, leaving 12 bases between them. The DNA for the CDR3 is TGTGCCAGCAGCTTGGGCAGGGCCACAATGAACACTGAAGCTTTCTTT. Amino acids: CASSLGRATMNTEAFF.

The chain is built from TRBV5-6 and TRBJ2-7; D is ambiguous. Germline CDR1 is SGHDT and CDR2 is YYEEEE. The CDR3 consists of 15 residues. Trimming shortened V by 3 bases and J by 0 bases, and 13 bases separated the two germline ends. The CDR3 region is CASSSDEAASYEQYF. The CDR3 bases are TGTGCCAGCAGCTCCGATGAGGCAGCCTCCTACGAGCAGTACTTC.

The chain carries TRBV25-1 and TRBJ2-7, with D hard to call. This CDR3 is built from 12 residues. Trimming cost V 7 bases and J 6 bases, with 13 bases left between them. Germline V lookup: CDR1 MGHDK, CDR2 SYGVNS. CDR3 residues: CASTGPLPEQYF. In DNA form, the CDR3 reads TGTGCCAGCACCGGGCCGCTCCCCGAGCAGTACTTC.

This chain uses TRBV27 with TRBJ1-2, with D maybe TRBD1 (5 bases). Germline-derived CDR1 and CDR2 are MNHEY and SMNVEV (reference sequence). The CDR3 spans 12 residues. Trimming shortened V by 4 bases and J by 8 bases, and 11 bases separated the two germline ends. CDR3 DNA sequence: TGTGCCAGCAGTTACCGGGGCAACGGCTACACCTTC. It codes for CASSYRGNGYTF.

The chain carries TRBV9 and TRBJ2-7, with a tentative D call TRBD2 (6 bases). This CDR3 contains 15 residues. V was cut by 3 bases and J by 2 bases, with 15 bases left in between. Germline V lookup: CDR1 SGDLS, CDR2 YYNGEE. The CDR3 is CASSGSGGFPYEQYF. CDR3 DNA sequence: TGTGCCAGCAGCGGTAGCGGAGGGTTTCCCTACGAGCAGTACTTC.

The rearrangement uses TRBV28 and TRBJ2-7; D ambiguous. In germline, CDR1 is MDHEN, CDR2 SYDVKM. The germline V and J ends were trimmed by 6 bases and 2 bases, with 11 bases remaining between them. The CDR3 totals 13 residues. For the CDR3, the DNA is TGTGCCAGCAGAACCGACTCCCCCTACGAGCAGTACTTC. Its protein product is CASRTDSPYEQYF.

The chain carries TRBV4-3 and TRBJ2-2; 10 bases are shared with TRBD2. J was trimmed by 2 bases and V by 1 base; bases with no gene match: 10. Germline V gene data show CDR1 as LGHNA and CDR2 as YSLEER. The CDR3 sequence is 19 residues long. The CDR3 loop is CASSQVLPSGSLNTGELFF. Here the CDR3 DNA reads TGCGCCAGCAGCCAAGTGCTCCCTAGCGGGAGCCTTAACACCGGGGAGCTGTTTTTT.

The CDR3 is CASSVAGGLRSSYNSPLHF. The CDR3 coding sequence is TGTGCCAGCTCAGTGGCAGGAGGGTTGAGGAGCTCCTATAATTCACCCCTCCACTTT. The J gene is TRBJ1-6, the V gene TRBV18; no reliable D call. This CDR3 is 19 amino acids long. V gave up 5 bases and J gave up 0 bases, with 20 bases separating them. Germline lookup yields CDR1 KGHSH and CDR2 LQKENI.

The chain couples TRBV30 to TRBJ2-5; D not resolved. The V and J ends lost 0 bases and 2 bases respectively, with 13 bases between them. Germline CDR1 is GTSNPN and CDR2 is SVGIG (reference sequence). The CDR3 contains 15 residues. The CDR3 is CAWSVETDSQETQYF. The CDR3 DNA follows: TGTGCCTGGAGTGTGGAAACAGACTCACAAGAGACCCAGTACTTC.